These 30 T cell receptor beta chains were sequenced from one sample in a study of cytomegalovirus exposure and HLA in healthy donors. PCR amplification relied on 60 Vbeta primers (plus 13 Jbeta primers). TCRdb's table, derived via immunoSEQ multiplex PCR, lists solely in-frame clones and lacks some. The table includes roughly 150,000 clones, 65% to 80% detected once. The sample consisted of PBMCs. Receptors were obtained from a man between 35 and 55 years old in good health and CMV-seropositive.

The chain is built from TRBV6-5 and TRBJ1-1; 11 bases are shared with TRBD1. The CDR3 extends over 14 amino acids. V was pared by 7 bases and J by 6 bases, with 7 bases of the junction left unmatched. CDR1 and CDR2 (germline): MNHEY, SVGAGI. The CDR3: CASIRPGQGAEAFF. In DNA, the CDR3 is TGTGCCAGCATTCGACCGGGACAGGGGGCTGAAGCTTTCTTT.

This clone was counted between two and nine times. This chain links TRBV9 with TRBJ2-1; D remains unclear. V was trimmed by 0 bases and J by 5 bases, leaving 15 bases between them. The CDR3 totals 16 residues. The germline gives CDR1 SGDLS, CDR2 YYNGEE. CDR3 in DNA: TGTGCCAGCAGCGTAGAAATCGCGGCGTTGAACAATGAGCAGTTCTTC. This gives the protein CASSVEIAALNNEQFF.

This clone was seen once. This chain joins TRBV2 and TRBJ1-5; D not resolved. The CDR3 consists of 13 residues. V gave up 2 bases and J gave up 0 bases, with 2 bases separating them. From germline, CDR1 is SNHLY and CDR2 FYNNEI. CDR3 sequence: CASSERSNQPQHF. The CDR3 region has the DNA TGTGCCAGCAGTGAACGTAGCAATCAGCCCCAGCATTTT.

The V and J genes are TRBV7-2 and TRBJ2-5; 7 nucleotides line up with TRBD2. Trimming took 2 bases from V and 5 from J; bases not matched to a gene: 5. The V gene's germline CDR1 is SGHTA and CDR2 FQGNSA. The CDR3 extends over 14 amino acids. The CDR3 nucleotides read TGTGCCAGCAGCTTAAGTTGGGGAGGGGAGACCCAGTACTTC. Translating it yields CASSLSWGGETQYF. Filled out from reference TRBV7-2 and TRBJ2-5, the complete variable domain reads GAGVSQSPSNKVTEKGKDVELRCDPISGHTALYWYRQSLGQGLEFLIYFQGNSAPDKSGLPSDRFSAERTGGSVSTLTIQRTQQEDSAVYLCASSLSWGGETQYFGPGTRLLVL.

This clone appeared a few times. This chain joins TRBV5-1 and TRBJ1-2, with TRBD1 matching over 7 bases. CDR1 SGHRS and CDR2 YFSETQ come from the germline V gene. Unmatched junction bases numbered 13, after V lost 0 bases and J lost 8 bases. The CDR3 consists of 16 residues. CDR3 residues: CASSLGQGSLSGGYTF. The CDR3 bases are TGCGCCAGCAGCTTGGGACAGGGAAGCCTGTCGGGCGGCTACACCTTC.

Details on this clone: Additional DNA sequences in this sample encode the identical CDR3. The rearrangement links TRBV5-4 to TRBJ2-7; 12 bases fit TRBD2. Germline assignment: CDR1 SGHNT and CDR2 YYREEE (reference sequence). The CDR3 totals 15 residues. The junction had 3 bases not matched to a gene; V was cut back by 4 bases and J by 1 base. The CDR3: CASSRGTSGSYEQYF. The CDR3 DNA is TGTGCCAGCAGCCGTGGGACTAGCGGGTCCTACGAGCAGTACTTC.

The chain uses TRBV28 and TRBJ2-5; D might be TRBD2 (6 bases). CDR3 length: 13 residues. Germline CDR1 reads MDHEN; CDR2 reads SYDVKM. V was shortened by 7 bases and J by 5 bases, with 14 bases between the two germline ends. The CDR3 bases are TGTGCCAGCAACGGGGGTGGACGGGAGACCCAGTACTTC. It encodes CASNGGGRETQYF.

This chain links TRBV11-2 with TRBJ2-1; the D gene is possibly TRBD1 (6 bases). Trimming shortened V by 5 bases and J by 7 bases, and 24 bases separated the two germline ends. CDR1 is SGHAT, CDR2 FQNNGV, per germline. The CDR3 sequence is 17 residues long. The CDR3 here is CASSDTLNLARGNEQFF. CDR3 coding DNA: TGTGCCAGCAGCGATACTCTAAATCTAGCTAGGGGGAATGAGCAGTTCTTC.

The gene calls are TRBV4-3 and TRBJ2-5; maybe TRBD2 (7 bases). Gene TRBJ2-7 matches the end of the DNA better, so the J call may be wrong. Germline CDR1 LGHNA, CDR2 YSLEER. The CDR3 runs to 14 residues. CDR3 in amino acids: CASSQGGGGNEQYF. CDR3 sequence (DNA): TGCGCCAGCAGCCAAGGGGGAGGGGGGAACGAGCAGTACTTC.

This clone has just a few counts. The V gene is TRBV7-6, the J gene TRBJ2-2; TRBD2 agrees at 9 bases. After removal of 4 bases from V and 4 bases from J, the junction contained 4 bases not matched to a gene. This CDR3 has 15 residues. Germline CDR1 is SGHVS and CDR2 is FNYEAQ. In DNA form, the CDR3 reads TGTGCCAGCAGCTGGACTAGCGCTCGCACCGGGGAGCTGTTTTTT. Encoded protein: CASSWTSARTGELFF.

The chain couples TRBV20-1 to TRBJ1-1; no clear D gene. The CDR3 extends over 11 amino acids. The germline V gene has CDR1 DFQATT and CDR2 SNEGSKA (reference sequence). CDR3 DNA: TGCACCAGGATCATGAACACTGAAGCTTTCTTT. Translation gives CTRIMNTEAFF.

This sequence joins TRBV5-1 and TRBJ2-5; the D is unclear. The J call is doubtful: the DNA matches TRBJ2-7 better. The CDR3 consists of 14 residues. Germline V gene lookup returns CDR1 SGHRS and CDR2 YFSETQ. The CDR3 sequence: CASSLEPGLNEQYF. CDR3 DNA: TGCGCCAGCAGCTTGGAGCCAGGTTTGAACGAGCAGTACTTC.

CDR3 sequence (DNA): TGTGCCAGCAGTCCCTATCCGGGACAGGCCTTTAATCAGCCCCAGCATTTT. As protein: CASSPYPGQAFNQPQHF. The gene calls are TRBV28 and TRBJ1-5; 8 bases are shared with TRBD1. The CDR3 extends over 17 amino acids. Germline CDR1 and CDR2: MDHEN and SYDVKM. The V segment lost 5 bases and the J segment 4 bases; nucleotides outside the gene matches: 13.

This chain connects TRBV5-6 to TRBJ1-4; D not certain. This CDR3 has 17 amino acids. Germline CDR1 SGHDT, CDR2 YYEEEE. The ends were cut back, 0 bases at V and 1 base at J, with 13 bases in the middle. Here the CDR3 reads CASSLDLGVGTNEKLFF. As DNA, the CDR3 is TGTGCCAGCAGCTTGGATCTGGGAGTCGGAACTAATGAAAAACTGTTTTTT. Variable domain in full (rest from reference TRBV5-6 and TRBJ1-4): DAGVTQSPTHLIKTRGQQVTLRCSPKSGHDTVSWYQQALGQGPQFIFQYYEEEERQRGNFPDRFSGHQFPNYSSELNVNALLLGDSALYLCASSLDLGVGTNEKLFFGSGTQLSVL.

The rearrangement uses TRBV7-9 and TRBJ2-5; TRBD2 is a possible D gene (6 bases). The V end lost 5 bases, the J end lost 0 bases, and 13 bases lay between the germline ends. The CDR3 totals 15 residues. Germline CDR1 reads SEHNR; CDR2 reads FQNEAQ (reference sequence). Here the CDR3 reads CASSTSPPYQETQYF. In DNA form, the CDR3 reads TGTGCCAGCAGCACTAGCCCCCCGTACCAAGAGACCCAGTACTTC.

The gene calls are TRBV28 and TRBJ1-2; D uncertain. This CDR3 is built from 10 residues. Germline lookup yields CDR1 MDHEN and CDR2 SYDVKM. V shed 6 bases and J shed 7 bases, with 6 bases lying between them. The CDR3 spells CASSQRGYTF. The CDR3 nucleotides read TGTGCCAGCAGCCAGCGTGGCTACACCTTC.

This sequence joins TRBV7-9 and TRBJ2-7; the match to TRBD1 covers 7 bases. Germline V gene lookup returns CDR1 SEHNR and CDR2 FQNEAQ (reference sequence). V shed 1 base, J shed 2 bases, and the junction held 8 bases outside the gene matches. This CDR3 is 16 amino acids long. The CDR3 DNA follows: TGTGCCAGCAGCTTAGAAATGACAGGGTCTACCTACGAGCAGTACTTC. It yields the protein CASSLEMTGSTYEQYF. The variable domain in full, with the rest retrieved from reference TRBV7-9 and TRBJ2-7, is DTGVSQNPRHKITKRGQNVTFRCDPISEHNRLYWYRQTLGQGPEFLTYFQNEAQLEKSRLLSDRFSAERPKGSFSTLEIQRTEQGDSAMYLCASSLEMTGSTYEQYFGPGTRLTVT.

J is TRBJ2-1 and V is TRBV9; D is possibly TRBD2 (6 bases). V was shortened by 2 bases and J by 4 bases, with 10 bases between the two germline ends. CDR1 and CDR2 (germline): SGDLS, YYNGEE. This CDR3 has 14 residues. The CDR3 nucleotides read TGTGCCAGCAGCGTGGGGGGACCATACAATGAGCAGTTCTTC. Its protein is CASSVGGPYNEQFF.

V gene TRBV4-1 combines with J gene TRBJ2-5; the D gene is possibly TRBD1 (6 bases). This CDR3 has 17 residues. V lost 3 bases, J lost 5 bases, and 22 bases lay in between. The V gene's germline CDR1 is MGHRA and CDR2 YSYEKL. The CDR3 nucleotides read TGCGCCAGCAGCCAGGGCCTACTGACAGGACCGGTTGAGACCCAGTACTTC. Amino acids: CASSQGLLTGPVETQYF.

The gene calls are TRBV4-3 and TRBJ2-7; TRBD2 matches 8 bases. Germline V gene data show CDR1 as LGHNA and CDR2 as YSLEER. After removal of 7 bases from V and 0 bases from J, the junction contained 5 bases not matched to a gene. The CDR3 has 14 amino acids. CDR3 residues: CASTWTSRSYEQYF. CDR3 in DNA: TGCGCCAGCACCTGGACTAGCCGCTCCTACGAGCAGTACTTC.

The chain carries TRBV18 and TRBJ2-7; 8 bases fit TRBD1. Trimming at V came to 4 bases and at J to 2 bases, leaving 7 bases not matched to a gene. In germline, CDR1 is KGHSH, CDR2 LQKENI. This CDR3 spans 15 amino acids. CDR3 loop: CASSLTGTGPYEQYF. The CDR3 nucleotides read TGTGCCAGCTCACTTACCGGGACAGGACCCTACGAGCAGTACTTC.

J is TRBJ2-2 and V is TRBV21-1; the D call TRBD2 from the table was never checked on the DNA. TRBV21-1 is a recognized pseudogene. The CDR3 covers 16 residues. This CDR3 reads CASTRGGRANTGELFF. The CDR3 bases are TGTGCCAGCACTAGGGGAGGACGCGCGAACACCGGGGAGCTGTTTTTT.

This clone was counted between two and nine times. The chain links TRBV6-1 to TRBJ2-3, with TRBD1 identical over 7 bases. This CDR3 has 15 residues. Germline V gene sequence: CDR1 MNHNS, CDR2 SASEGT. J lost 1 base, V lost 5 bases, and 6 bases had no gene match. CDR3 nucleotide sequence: TGTGCCAGCAGTAGCACAGGGGTGGGCACAGATACGCAGTATTTT. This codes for CASSSTGVGTDTQYF.

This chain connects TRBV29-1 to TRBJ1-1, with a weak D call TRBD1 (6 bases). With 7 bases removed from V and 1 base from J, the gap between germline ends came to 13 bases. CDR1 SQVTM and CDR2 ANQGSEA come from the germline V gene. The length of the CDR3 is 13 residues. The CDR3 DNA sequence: TGCAGCGGGACAGACCGGGGGAACACTGAAGCTTTCTTT. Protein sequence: CSGTDRGNTEAFF.

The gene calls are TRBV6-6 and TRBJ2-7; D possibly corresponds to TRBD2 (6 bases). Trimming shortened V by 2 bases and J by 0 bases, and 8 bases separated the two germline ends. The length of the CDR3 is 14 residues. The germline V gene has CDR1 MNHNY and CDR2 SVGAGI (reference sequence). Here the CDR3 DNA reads TGTGCCAGCAGTTACCAGGGAGGCTCCTACGAGCAGTACTTC. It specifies CASSYQGGSYEQYF.

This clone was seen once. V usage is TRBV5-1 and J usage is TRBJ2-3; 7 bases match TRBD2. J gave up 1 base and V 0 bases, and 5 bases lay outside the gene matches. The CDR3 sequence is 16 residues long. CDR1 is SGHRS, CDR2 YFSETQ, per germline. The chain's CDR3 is CASSLASGIGTDTQYF. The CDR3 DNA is TGCGCCAGCAGCTTGGCCAGCGGGATCGGCACAGATACGCAGTATTTT.

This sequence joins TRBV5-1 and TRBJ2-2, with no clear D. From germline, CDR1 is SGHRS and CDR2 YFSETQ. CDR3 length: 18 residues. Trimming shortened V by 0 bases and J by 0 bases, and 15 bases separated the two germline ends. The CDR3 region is CASSLALSGGANTGELFF. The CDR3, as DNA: TGCGCCAGCAGCTTGGCACTTTCTGGCGGTGCGAACACCGGGGAGCTGTTTTTT. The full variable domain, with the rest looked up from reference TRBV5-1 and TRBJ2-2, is KAGVTQTPRYLIKTRGQQVTLSCSPISGHRSVSWYQQTPGQGLQFLFEYFSETQRNKGNFPGRFSGRQFSNSRSEMNVSTLELGDSALYLCASSLALSGGANTGELFFGEGSRLTVL.

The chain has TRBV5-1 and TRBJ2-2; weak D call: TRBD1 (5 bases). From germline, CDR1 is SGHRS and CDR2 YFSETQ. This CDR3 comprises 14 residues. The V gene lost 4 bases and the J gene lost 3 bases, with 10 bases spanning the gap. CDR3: CASSPQGDTGELFF. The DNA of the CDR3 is TGCGCCAGCAGCCCTCAGGGCGACACCGGGGAGCTGTTTTTT.

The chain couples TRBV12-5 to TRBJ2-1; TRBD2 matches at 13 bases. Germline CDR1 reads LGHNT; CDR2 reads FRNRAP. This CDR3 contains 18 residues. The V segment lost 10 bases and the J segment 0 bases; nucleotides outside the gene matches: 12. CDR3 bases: TGTGCTACAATCCAGGGGACTAGCGGGATTAGCTCCTACAATGAGCAGTTCTTC. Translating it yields CATIQGTSGISSYNEQFF.

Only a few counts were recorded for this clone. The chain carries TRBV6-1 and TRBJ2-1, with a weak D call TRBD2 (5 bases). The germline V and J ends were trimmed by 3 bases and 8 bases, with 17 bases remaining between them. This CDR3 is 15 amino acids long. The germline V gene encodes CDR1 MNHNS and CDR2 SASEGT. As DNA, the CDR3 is TGTGCCAGCAGTGATCGGGCCCCCGGAGGCTATGAGCAGTTCTTC. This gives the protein CASSDRAPGGYEQFF.